The clone carrying this T cell receptor (beta chain) appeared many times. This sample was taken from a study of neurological immune-mediated disorders. The team produced cDNA through 5'RACE using 10-nucleotide random UMIs. Over 180 million TCR-beta sequences from 15-18 subjects came from every sequencing run. Via MiXCR, TCRdb re-called the 5' RACE reads, giving one row per CDR3 protein. Of 100,000 to 150,000 distinct CDR3 sequences listed, more than 2.5% were seen once; the top ten hold over 1%. This sequence originates from a woman aged 25 to 39 with multiple sclerosis. Input material: PBMCs.

CDR3 nucleotides: TGCGCCAGCAGCTCAGGACAGCTAGCCAAAAACATTCAGTACTTC. Residues: CASSSGQLAKNIQYF. The chain combines TRBV5-1 with TRBJ2-4, with D possibly TRBD1 on 6 matching bases. The germline V and J ends were trimmed by 3 bases and 0 bases, with 10 bases remaining between them. This CDR3 is built from 15 residues. Germline CDR1 SGHRS, CDR2 YFSETQ.